These T cell receptor beta chains were read from a single sample in a study of shared clonotypes between healthy human individuals. Some clones are missing from TCRdb's copy, which holds only in-frame ones; the method was immunoSEQ multiplex PCR. The sample holds approximately 2.5 million clones, more than 80% seen once. Material: naive CD4+ T cells sorted from blood. The receptors were gathered from a man between 18 and 29 years old in good health. CDR3s leave out the opening cysteine and the closing phenylalanine or tryptophan. The D gene is left open where the match is weak. Size is omitted from some rows. Given values are once, few, many or a class for expanded clones.

>-|TRBJ2-1|-|TRBV5-6
ASRLDGLSYNEQF
>-|TRBJ2-2|-|TRBV7-2
ASSLPSGILSGELF
>-|TRBJ1-2|-|TRBV28
ASSPGANYGYT
>-|TRBJ1-4|-|TRBV5-6
ASSPGVRRGSGNEKLF
>-|TRBJ2-3|-|TRBV7-2
ASSLRNPGARDTQY
>-|TRBJ2-2|-|TRBV5-1
ASSSSPGPLNTGELF
>-|TRBJ1-6|-|TRBV5-4
ASGPGSSYNSPLH
>-|TRBJ2-7|-|TRBV2
ASTGQETYEQY
>-|TRBJ2-1|TRBD1|TRBV6-6
ASSWTGGRGNEQF
>-|TRBJ1-6|-|TRBV6-5
ASSYVSGNSPLH
>-|TRBJ1-2|-|TRBV30
AWSEAHPYYGYT
>-|TRBJ2-6|-|TRBV15
ATSRERGGQAANVLT
>-|TRBJ2-5|-|TRBV23-1
APWSRAETQY
>-|TRBJ1-6|TRBD1|TRBV19
ASSVDRAPRSPLH
>-|TRBJ1-6|-|TRBV30
AWSVQLGRSYNSPLH
>-|TRBJ1-2|-|TRBV30
AWSARTENYGYT
>-|TRBJ1-2|TRBD1|TRBV7-9
ASSWGQVLLGGYT
>few|TRBJ1-2|-|TRBV4-2
ASSQDRVRESNYGYT
>once|TRBJ1-4|-|TRBV6-1
ASSERSDEKLF
>-|TRBJ1-1|-|TRBV7-8
ASSFETIPLNTEAF
>-|TRBJ1-2|-|TRBV7-2
ASSLEGRGTGGYT
>once|TRBJ2-3|-|TRBV11-3
ASSYRTDTQY
>-|TRBJ1-1|-|TRBV5-1
ASSPGTVNTEAF
>-|TRBJ1-2|-|TRBV10-3
AISEPREGSYGYT
>-|TRBJ1-2|-|TRBV5-1
ASSLEGTPALGYT
>few|TRBJ1-1|-|TRBV20-1
SARGYTEAF
>once|TRBJ2-6|-|TRBV4-3
ASSQDTGTGANVLT
>-|TRBJ1-2|-|TRBV20-1
SARYYGYT
>-|TRBJ1-4|-|TRBV5-8
ASRFTSPATNEKLF
>-|TRBJ2-1|TRBD1|TRBV15
ATSMTRGTGNEQF
>-|TRBJ1-1|-|TRBV19
ASRDRSGRGGAEAF
>-|TRBJ1-5|-|TRBV25-1
ASSLPPRDIKGQPQH
>-|TRBJ1-1|-|TRBV5-4
ASSFGREGTEAF
>-|TRBJ2-2|-|TRBV9
ASSVQTHTTGNTGELF
>-|TRBJ2-1|TRBD1|TRBV6-5
ASSRTGGIYNEQF
>-|TRBJ2-2|TRBD2|TRBV13
ASSPTAGANTGELF
>once|TRBJ2-2|-|TRBV6-1
ASVRPDMNTGELF
>-|TRBJ1-1|TRBD1|TRBV10-3
AISGTENTEAF
>-|TRBJ2-3|-|TRBV10-3
AISDGRSTDTQY
>-|TRBJ2-2|-|TRBV29-1
SVLGPGTGELF
>-|TRBJ2-2|TRBD2|TRBV6-1
ASSEARAGGNTGELF
>-|TRBJ1-3|TRBD1|TRBV5-4
ASSSTGGSGNTIY
>-|TRBJ2-3|TRBD1|TRBV10-1
ASSGTDRSPDTQY
>-|TRBJ1-5|TRBD1|TRBV10-3
AISQGAESNQPQH
>-|TRBJ2-7|-|TRBV18
ASSPQGTDYEQY
>-|TRBJ1-6|TRBD1|TRBV5-4
ASSLADRVNSPLH